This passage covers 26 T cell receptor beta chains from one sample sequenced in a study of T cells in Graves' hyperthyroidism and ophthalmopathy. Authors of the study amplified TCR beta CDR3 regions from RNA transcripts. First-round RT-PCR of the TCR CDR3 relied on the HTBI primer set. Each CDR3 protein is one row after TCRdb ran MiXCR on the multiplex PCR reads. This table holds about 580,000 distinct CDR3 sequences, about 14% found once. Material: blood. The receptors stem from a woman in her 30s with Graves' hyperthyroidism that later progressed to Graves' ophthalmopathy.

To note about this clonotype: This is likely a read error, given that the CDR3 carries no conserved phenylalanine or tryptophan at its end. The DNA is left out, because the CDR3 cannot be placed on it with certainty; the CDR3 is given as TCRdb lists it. CDR3 in amino acids: CASSAPEV. The gene calls are TRBV2 and TRBJ1-1; TRBD1 reflects the table's D call only, with no check against the DNA. The CDR3 spans 8 residues, counting both ends. Germline V gene lookup returns CDR1 SNHLY and CDR2 FYNNEI.

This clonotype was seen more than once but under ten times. DNA for the CDR3: TGTGCCACGGGATCTTCTTGGTTGGGTGAAAAACTGTTTTTT. It specifies CATGSSWLGEKLFF. V and J are TRBV15 and TRBJ1-4; no firm D call. CDR1 LNHNV and CDR2 YYDKDF come from the germline V gene (reference sequence). The germline V and J ends were trimmed by 9 bases and 7 bases, with 18 bases remaining between them. There are 14 residues in the CDR3.

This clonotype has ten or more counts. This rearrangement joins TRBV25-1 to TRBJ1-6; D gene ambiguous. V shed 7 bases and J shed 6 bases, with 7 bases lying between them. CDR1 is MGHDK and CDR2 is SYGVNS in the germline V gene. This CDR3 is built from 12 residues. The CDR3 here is CASTQANSPLHF. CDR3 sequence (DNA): TGTGCCAGCACCCAAGCTAATTCACCCCTCCACTTT.

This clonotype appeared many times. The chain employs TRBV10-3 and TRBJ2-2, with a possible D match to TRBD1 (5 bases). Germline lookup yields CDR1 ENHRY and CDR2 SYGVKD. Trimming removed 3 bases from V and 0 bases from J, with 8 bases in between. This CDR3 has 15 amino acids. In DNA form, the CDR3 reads TGTGCCATCAGTGATGGCAGGGCGAACACCGGGGAGCTGTTTTTT. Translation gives CAISDGRANTGELFF.

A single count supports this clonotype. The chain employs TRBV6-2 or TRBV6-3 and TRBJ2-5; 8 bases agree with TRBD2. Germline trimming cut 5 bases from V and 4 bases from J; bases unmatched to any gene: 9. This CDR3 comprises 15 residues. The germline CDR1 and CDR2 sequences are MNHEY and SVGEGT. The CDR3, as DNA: TGTGCCAGCAGTCTGAGCGGGAGTACTGGAGAGACCCAGTACTTC. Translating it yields CASSLSGSTGETQYF.

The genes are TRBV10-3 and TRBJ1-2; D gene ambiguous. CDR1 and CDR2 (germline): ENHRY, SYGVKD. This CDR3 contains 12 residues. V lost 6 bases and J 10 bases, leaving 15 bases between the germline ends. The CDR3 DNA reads TGTGCCATCAGCGCTTTACCTGTTAACTACACCTTC. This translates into CAISALPVNYTF.

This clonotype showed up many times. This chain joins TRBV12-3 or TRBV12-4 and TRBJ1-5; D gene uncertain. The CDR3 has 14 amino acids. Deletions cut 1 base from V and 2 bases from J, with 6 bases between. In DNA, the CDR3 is TGTGCCAGCAGTTTAGGAAGTCGCAATCAGCCCCAGCATTTT. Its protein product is CASSLGSRNQPQHF.

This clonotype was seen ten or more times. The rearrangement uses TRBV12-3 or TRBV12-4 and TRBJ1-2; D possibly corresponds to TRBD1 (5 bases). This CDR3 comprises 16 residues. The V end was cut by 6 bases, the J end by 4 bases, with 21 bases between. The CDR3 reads CASSFRDQGDTYGYTF. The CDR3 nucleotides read TGTGCCAGCAGCTTTCGGGATCAAGGGGATACCTATGGCTACACCTTC.

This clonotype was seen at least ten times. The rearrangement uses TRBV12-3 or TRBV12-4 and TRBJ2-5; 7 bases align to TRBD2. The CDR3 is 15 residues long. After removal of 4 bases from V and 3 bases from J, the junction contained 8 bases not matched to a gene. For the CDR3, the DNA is TGTGCCAGCAGTTCCTGGGGGAGGGTGGAAGAGACCCAGTACTTC. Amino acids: CASSSWGRVEETQYF.

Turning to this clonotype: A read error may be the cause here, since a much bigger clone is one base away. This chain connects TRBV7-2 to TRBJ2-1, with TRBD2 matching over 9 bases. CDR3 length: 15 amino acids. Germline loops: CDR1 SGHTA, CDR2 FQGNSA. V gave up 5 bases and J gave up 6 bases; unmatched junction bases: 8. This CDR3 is CASSLGLTSGNEQFF. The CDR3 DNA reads TGTGCCAGCAGCCTCGGGCTGACTAGCGGCAATGAGCAGTTCTTC.

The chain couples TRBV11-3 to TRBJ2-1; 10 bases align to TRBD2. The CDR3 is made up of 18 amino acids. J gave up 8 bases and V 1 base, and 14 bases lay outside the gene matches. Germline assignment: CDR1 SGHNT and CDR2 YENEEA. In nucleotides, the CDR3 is TGTGCCAGCAGCTTAGGAGGGGGCGGGACTAGCGTATTCGATGAGCAGTTCTTC. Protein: CASSLGGGGTSVFDEQFF. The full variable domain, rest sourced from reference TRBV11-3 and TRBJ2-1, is EAGVVQSPRYKIIEKKQPVAFWCNPISGHNTLYWYLQNLGQGPELLIRYENEEAVDDSQLPKDRFSAERLKGVDSTLKIQPAELGDSAVYLCASSLGGGGTSVFDEQFFGPGTRLTVL.

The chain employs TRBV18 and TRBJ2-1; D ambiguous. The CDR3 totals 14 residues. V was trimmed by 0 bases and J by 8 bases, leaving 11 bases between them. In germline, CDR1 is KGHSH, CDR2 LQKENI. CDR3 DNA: TGTGCCAGCTCACCACCGTGGGCCTCCCATGAGCAGTTCTTC. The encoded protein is CASSPPWASHEQFF.

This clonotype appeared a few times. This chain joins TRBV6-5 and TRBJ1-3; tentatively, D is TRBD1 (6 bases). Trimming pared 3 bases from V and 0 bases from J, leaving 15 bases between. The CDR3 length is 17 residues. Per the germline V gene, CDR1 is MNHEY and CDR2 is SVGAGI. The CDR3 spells CASSYSFGTNSGNTIYF. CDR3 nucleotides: TGTGCCAGCAGTTATTCCTTCGGGACAAACTCTGGAAACACCATATATTTT.

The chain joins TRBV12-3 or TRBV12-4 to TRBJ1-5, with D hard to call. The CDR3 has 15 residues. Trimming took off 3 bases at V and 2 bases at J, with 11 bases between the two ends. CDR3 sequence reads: CASSFMAFGNQPQHF. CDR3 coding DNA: TGTGCCAGCAGTTTTATGGCTTTTGGCAATCAGCCCCAGCATTTT.

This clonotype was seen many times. As DNA, the CDR3 is TGTGCCAGCAGCGTAGCCCTCATCGGAGCACCCTACAATGAGCAGTTCTTC. It encodes CASSVALIGAPYNEQFF. The genes are TRBV9 and TRBJ2-1; D unclear. The CDR3 runs to 17 residues. Germline CDR1 and CDR2: SGDLS and YYNGEE. The ends were cut back, 0 bases at V and 2 bases at J, with 15 bases in the middle.

The CDR3 DNA is TGTGCCAGCAGCGTCGGGAGCGGACAAGAGACCCAGTACTTC. Translation: CASSVGSGQETQYF. The chain combines TRBV11-3 with TRBJ2-5; tentatively, D is TRBD2 (6 bases). V lost 5 bases and J lost 2, with 12 bases in between. This CDR3 has 14 residues. Germline V CDR1 and CDR2: SGHNT, YENEEA.

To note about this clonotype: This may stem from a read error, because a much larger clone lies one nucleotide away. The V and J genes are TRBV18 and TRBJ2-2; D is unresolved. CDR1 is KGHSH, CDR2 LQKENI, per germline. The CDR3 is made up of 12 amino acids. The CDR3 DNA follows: TGTGGCAGCTCACCTTCCACCGGGGAGCTGTTTTTT. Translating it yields CGSSPSTGELFF.

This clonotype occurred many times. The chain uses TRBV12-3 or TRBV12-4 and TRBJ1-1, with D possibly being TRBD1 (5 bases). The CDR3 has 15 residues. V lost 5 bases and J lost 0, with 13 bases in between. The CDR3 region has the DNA TGTGCCAGCAGTATGGGGGGTGGGGTGAACACTGAAGCTTTCTTT. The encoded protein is CASSMGGGVNTEAFF.

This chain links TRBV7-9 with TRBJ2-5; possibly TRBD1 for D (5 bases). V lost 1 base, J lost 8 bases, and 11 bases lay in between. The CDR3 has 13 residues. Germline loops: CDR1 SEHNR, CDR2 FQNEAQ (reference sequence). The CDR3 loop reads CASSLVRERTQYF. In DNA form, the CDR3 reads TGTGCCAGCAGCTTAGTCAGGGAACGAACCCAGTACTTC.

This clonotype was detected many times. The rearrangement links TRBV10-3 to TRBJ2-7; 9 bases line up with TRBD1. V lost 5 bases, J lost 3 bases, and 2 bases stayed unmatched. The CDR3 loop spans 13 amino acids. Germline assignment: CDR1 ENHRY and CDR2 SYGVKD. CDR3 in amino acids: CAISRDRVYEQYF. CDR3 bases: TGTGCCATCAGTAGGGACAGGGTCTACGAGCAGTACTTC.

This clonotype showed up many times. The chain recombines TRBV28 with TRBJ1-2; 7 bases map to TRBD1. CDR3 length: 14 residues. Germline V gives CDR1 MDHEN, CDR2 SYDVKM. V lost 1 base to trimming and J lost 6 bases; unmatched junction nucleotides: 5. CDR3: CASSLYRGSHGYTF. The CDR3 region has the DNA TGTGCCAGCAGTTTATACAGGGGTAGTCATGGCTACACCTTC.

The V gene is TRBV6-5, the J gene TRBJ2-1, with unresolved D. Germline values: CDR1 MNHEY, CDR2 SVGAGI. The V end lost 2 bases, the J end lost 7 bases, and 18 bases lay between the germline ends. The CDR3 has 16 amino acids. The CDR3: CASSYITDPLNNEQFF. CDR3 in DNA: TGTGCCAGCAGTTACATAACAGATCCTCTAAATAATGAGCAGTTCTTC.

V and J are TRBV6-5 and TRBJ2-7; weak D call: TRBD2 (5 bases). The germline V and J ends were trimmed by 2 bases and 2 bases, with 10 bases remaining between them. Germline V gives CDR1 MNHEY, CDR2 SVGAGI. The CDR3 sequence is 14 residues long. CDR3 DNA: TGTGCCAGCAGTTACCCGGACTTTACCTACGAGCAGTACTTC. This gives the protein CASSYPDFTYEQYF.

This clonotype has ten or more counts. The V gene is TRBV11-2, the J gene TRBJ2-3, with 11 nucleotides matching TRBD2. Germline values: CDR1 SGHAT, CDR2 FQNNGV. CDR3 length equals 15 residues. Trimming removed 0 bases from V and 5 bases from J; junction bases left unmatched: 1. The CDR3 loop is CASSLELAGVDTQYF. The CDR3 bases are TGTGCCAGCAGCTTAGAACTAGCGGGAGTAGATACGCAGTATTTT.

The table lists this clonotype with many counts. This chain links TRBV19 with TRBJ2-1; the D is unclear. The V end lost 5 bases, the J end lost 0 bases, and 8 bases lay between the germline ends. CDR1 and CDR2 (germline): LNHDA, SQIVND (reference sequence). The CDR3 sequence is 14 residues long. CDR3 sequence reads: CASSGFSSYNEQFF. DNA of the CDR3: TGTGCCAGTAGTGGGTTTAGCTCCTACAATGAGCAGTTCTTC.

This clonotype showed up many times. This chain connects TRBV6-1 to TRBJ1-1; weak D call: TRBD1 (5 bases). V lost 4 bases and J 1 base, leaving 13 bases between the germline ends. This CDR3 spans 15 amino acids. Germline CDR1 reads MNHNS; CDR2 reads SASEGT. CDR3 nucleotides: TGTGCCAGCAGTGTTATCGACAGCTGGAACACTGAAGCTTTCTTT. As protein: CASSVIDSWNTEAFF.